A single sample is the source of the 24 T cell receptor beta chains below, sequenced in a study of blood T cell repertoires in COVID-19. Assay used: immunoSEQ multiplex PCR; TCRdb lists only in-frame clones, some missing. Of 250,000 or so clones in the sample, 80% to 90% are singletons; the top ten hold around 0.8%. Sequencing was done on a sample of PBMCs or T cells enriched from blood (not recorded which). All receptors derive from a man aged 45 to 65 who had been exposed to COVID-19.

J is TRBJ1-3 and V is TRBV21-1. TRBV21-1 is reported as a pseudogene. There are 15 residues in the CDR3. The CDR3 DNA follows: TGTGCCAGCATAACGGAGGGGTACTCTGGAAACACCATATATTTT. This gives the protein CASITEGYSGNTIYF.

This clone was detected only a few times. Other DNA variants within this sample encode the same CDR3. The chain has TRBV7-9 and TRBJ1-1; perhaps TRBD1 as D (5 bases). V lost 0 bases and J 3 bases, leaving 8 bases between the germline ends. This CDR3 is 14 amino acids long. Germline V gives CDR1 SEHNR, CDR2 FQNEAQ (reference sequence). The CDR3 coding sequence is TGTGCCAGCAGCTTAGCAGGGGTAGACACTGAAGCTTTCTTT. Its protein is CASSLAGVDTEAFF. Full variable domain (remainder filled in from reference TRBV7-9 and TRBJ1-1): DTGVSQNPRHKITKRGQNVTFRCDPISEHNRLYWYRQTLGQGPEFLTYFQNEAQLEKSRLLSDRFSAERPKGSFSTLEIQRTEQGDSAMYLCASSLAGVDTEAFFGQGTRLTVV.

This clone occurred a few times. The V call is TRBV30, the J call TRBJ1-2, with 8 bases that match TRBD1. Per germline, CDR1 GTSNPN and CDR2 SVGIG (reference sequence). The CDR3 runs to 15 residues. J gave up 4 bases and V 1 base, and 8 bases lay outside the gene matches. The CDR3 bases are TGTGCCTGGAGTGGCCAACAGGGGGTCGGCTATGGCTACACCTTC. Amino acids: CAWSGQQGVGYGYTF.

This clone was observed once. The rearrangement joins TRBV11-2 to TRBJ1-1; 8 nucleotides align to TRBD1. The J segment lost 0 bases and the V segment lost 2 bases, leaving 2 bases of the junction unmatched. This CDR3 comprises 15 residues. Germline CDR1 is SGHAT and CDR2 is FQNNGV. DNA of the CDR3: TGTGCCAGCAGCTTACAGGGGGCTCTGAACACTGAAGCTTTCTTT. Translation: CASSLQGALNTEAFF.

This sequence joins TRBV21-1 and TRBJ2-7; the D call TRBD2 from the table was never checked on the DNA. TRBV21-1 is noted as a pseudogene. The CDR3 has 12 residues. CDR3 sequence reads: CASSRRGGAHYV. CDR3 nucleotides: TGTGCCAGCAGCCGTAGGGGGGGGGCGCATTACGTC.

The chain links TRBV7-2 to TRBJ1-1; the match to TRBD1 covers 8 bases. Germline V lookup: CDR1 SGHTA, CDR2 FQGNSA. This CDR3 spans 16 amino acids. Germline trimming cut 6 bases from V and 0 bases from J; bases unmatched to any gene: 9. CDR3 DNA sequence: TGTGCCAGCAGTCCGGACAGGGCGCACATGAACACTGAAGCTTTCTTT. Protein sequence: CASSPDRAHMNTEAFF.

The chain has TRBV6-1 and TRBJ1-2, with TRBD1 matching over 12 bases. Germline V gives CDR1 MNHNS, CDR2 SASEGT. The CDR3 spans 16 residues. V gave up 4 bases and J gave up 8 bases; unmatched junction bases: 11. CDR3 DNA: TGTGCCAGCAGTGTCCTTCCGGGACAGGGGGCTGGAGGCTACACCTTC. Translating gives CASSVLPGQGAGGYTF.

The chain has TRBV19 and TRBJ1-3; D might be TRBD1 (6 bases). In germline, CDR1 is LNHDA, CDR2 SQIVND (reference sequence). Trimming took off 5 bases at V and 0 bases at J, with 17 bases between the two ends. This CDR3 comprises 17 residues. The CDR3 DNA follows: TGTGCCAGTAGTGCCCGCAGACAGGTTATCTCTGGAAACACCATATATTTT. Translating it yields CASSARRQVISGNTIYF.

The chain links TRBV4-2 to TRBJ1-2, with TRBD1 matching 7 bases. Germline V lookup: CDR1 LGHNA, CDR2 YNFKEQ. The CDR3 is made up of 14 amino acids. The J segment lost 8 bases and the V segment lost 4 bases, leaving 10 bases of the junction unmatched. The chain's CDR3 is CASSRQTGTEGYTF. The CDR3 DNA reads TGTGCCAGCAGCCGCCAGACAGGGACGGAGGGCTACACCTTC.

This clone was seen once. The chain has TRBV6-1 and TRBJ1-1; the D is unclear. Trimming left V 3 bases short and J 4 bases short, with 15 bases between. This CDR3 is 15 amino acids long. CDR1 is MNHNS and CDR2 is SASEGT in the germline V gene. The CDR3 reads CASSERTTRATEAFF. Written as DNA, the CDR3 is TGTGCCAGCAGTGAGAGGACTACGAGGGCCACTGAAGCTTTCTTT.

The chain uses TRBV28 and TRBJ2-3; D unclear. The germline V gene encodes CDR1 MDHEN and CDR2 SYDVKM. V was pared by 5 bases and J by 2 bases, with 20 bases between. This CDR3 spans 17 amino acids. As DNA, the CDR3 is TGTGCCAGCAGTCCACCCGAAGGCGGCAGAGACACAGATACGCAGTATTTT. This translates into CASSPPEGGRDTDTQYF.

Here the CDR3 DNA reads TGTGCCAGCAGGGACGGACTGTGGGGCGTCCTGACTTTC. Translated, it gives CASRDGLWGVLTF. The J gene is TRBJ2-6, the V gene TRBV28; the D gene is possibly TRBD2 (5 bases). CDR1 and CDR2 from the germline V gene are MDHEN and SYDVKM. V was trimmed by 6 bases and J by 12 bases, leaving 15 bases between them. The CDR3 is 13 residues long.

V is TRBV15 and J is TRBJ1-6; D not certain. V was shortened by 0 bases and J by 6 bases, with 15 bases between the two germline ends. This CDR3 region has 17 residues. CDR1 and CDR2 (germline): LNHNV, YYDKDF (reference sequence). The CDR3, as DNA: TGTGCCACCAGCAGAGATTACGTTACAGCGGCTAATTCACCCCTCCACTTT. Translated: CATSRDYVTAANSPLHF.

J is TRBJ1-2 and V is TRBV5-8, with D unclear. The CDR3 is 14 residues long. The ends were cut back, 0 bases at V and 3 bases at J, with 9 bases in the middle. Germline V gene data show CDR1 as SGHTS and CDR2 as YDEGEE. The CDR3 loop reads CASSLARVDYGYTF. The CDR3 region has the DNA TGTGCCAGCAGCTTGGCCCGGGTTGACTATGGCTACACCTTC.

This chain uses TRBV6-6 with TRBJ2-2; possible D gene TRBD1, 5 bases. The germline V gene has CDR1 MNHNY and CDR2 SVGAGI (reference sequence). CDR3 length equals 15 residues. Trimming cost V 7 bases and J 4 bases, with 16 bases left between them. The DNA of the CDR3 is TGTGCCAGCAAGGACCTCCAGGGCGGCACCGGGGAGCTGTTTTTT. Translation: CASKDLQGGTGELFF.

The chain's CDR3 is CASSMGPQETQYF. Written as DNA, the CDR3 is TGTGCCAGCAGCATGGGGCCCCAAGAGACCCAGTACTTC. V is TRBV28 and J is TRBJ2-5; tentatively, D is TRBD1 (5 bases). Germline-derived CDR1 and CDR2 are MDHEN and SYDVKM. The CDR3 has 13 amino acids. V was cut by 6 bases and J by 1 base, with 9 bases left in between.

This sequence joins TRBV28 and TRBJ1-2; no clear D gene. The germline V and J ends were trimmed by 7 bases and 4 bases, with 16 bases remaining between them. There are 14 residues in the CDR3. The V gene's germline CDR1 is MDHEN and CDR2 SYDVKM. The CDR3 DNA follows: TGTGCCAGCACTCCTCCGTACAATACCTATGGCTACACCTTC. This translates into CASTPPYNTYGYTF.

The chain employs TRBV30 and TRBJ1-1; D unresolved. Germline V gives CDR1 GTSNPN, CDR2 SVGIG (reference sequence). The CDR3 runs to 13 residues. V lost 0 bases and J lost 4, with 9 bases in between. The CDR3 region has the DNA TGTGCCTGGAGTGTAGGGAGGAGCACTGAAGCTTTCTTT. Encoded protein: CAWSVGRSTEAFF. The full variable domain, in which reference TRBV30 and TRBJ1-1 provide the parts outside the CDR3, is SQTIHQWPATLVQPVGSPLSLECTVEGTSNPNLYWYRQAAGRGLQLLFYSVGIGQISSEVPQNLSASRPQDRQFILSSKKLLLSDSGFYLCAWSVGRSTEAFFGQGTRLTVV.

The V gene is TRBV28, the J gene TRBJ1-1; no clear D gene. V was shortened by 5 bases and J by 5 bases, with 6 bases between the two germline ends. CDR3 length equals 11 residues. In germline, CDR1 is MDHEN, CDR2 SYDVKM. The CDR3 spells CASSPRTEAFF. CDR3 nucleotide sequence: TGTGCCAGCAGTCCGCGAACTGAAGCTTTCTTT.

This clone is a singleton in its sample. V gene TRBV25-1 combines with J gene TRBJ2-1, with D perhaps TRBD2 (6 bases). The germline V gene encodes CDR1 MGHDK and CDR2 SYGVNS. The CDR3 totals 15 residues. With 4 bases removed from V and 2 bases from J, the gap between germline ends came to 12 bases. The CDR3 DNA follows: TGTGCCAGCAGTGGGGACTGGGGAACCTACAATGAGCAGTTCTTC. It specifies CASSGDWGTYNEQFF.

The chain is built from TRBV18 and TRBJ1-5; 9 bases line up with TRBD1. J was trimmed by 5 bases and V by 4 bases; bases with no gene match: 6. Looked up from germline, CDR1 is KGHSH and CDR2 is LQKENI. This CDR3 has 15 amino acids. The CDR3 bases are TGTGCCAGCTCACTCATACAGGGGGCAGATCAGCCCCAGCATTTT. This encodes CASSLIQGADQPQHF.

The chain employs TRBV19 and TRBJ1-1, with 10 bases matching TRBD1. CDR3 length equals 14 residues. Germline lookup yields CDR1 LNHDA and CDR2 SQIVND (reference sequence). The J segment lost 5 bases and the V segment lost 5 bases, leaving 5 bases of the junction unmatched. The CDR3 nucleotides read TGTGCCAGTAGTCTGGGGACAGGGGTAACTGAAGCTTTCTTT. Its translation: CASSLGTGVTEAFF.

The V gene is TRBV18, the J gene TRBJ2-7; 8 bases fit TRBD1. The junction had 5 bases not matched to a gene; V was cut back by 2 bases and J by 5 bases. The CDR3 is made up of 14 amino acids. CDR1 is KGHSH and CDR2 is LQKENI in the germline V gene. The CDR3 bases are TGTGCCAGCTCACCAGCGGGACAGGAGGACGAGCAGTACTTC. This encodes CASSPAGQEDEQYF.

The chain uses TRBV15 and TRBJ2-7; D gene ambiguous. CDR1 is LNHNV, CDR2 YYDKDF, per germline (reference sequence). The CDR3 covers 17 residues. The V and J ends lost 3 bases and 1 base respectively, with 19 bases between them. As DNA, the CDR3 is TGTGCCACCAGCAGGGAACTACCCCTTGCCCCATCCTACGAGCAGTACTTC. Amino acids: CATSRELPLAPSYEQYF. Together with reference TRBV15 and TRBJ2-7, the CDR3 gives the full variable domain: DAMVIQNPRYQVTQFGKPVTLSCSQTLNHNVMYWYQQKSSQAPKLLFHYYDKDFNNEADTPDNFQSRRPNTSFCFLDIRSPGLGDTAMYLCATSRELPLAPSYEQYFGPGTRLTVT.